These T cell receptor beta chains were read from a single sample in a study of T cells in Graves' hyperthyroidism and ophthalmopathy. From the multiplex PCR reads, TCRdb called clonotypes with MiXCR, one entry per CDR3 protein. The sample holds fewer than 350,000 distinct CDR3 sequences; roughly 15% are singletons and the top ten take more than 7.5%. Sequenced input: blood. These receptor sequences come from a woman aged 25 to 39 with Graves' hyperthyroidism that later progressed to Graves' ophthalmopathy. CDR3s include the opening cysteine and the closing phenylalanine or tryptophan. Fields, in order: V gene, D gene, J gene, clone size, CDR3 protein, CDR3 DNA. A D gene is named only where the DNA matches it firmly. Clone size is shown for a subset of rows, as once, few, many or a class of expanded clone.

TRBV4-1	.	TRBJ2-7	.	CASSQEQIYEQYF	TGCGCCAGCAGCCAAGAACAGATCTACGAGCAGTACTTC
TRBV29-1	TRBD2	TRBJ2-7	many	CSVEGAGGSYEQYF	TGCAGCGTTGAGGGTGCGGGAGGTTCTTACGAGCAGTACTTC
TRBV30	.	TRBJ2-5	many	CAWSGGGETQYF	TGTGCCTGGAGTGGTGGGGGGGAGACCCAGTACTTC
TRBV5-5	TRBD1	TRBJ2-2	many	CASSSGQGAVGELFF	TGTGCCAGCAGCTCGGGACAGGGGGCGGTCGGGGAGCTGTTTTTT
TRBV4-3	.	TRBJ2-5	.	CASSQDRLDQETQYF	TGCGCCAGCAGCCAAGATAGGCTCGACCAAGAGACCCAGTACTTC
TRBV2	TRBD1	TRBJ1-2	many	CASRSGTATSGYTF	TGTGCCAGCAGATCCGGGACAGCCACGTCTGGCTACACCTTC
TRBV6-5	TRBD2	TRBJ2-1	.	CASSYSRLAGGAYNEQFF	TGTGCCAGCAGTTACTCGAGACTAGCGGGAGGGGCCTACAATGAGCAGTTCTTC
TRBV18	.	TRBJ2-3	many	CASSPFPDTQYF	TGTGCCAGCTCACCTTTCCCAGATACGCAGTATTTT
TRBV7-2	TRBD2	TRBJ2-7	many	CASSQGLAGAREQYF	TGTGCCAGCAGCCAGGGACTAGCGGGAGCTCGAGAGCAGTACTTC
TRBV4-3	.	TRBJ2-1	.	CASSQDDPGLNEQFF	TGCGCCAGCAGCCAAGATGATCCGGGACTTAATGAGCAGTTCTTC
TRBV7-2	TRBD1	TRBJ1-2	many	CASSSTGTGTYGYTF	TGTGCCAGCAGCTCAACCGGGACAGGGACCTATGGCTACACCTTC
TRBV12-3/TRBV12-4	TRBD2	TRBJ2-5	many	CASSPGVAGGSETQYF	TGTGCCAGCAGCCCCGGGGTAGCGGGAGGTTCCGAGACCCAGTACTTC
TRBV7-2	.	TRBJ2-5	once	CASSLGLGSGGSQYF	TGTGCCAGCAGCTTAGGGTTAGGTAGTGGGGGGTCCCAGTACTTC
TRBV19	TRBD1	TRBJ1-1	many	CASSISGQGSSEAFF	TGTGCCAGTAGTATATCGGGACAGGGGTCCTCTGAAGCTTTCTTT
TRBV2	TRBD2	TRBJ2-1	many	CASSVRGGLAGGYSYNEQFF	TGTGCCAGCAGTGTCCGGGGGGGACTAGCGGGAGGTTACTCCTACAATGAGCAGTTCTTC
TRBV12-3/TRBV12-4	.	TRBJ2-1	few	CASSLQGEQFF	TGTGCCAGCAGTTTACAGGGGGAGCAGTTCTTC
TRBV10-3	.	TRBJ2-2	few	CAIMRDSTGELFF	TGTGCCATAATGAGGGATTCCACCGGGGAGCTGTTTTTT
TRBV12-3/TRBV12-4	.	TRBJ2-3	many	CASSRGGVTDTQYF	TGTGCCAGCAGTCGGGGTGGCGTGACAGATACGCAGTATTTT
TRBV9	.	TRBJ2-1	few	CASSLFPSSYNEQFF	TGTGCCAGCAGCCTTTTCCCGAGCTCCTACAATGAGCAGTTCTTC
TRBV7-9	TRBD2	TRBJ2-3	few	CASTLGPAGVADTQYF	TGTGCCAGCACCCTGGGGCCAGCGGGAGTGGCAGATACGCAGTATTTT
TRBV9	.	TRBJ2-5	few	CASRRPGPRGETQYF	TGTGCCAGCAGGAGACCCGGGCCTCGCGGGGAGACCCAGTACTTC
TRBV18	.	TRBJ1-6	many	CASSPLGRLGNSPLHF	TGTGCCAGCTCACCACTCGGACGTCTGGGGAATTCACCCCTCCACTTT
TRBV20-1	.	TRBJ2-7	.	CSASNRVYEQYF	TGCAGTGCTAGTAACAGGGTATACGAGCAGTACTTC
TRBV28	.	TRBJ2-5	many	CASSFASLRETQYF	TGTGCCAGCAGTTTCGCCAGCTTACGAGAGACCCAGTACTTC
TRBV19	TRBD2	TRBJ2-7	.	CASSIARAGVYEQYF	TGTGCCAGTAGTATTGCTCGCGCGGGAGTTTACGAGCAGTACTTC
TRBV2	.	TRBJ1-2	many	CASSESPDNYGYTF	TGTGCCAGCAGTGAATCCCCAGATAACTATGGCTACACCTTC
TRBV7-9	TRBD2	TRBJ2-7	many	CASSLPGAGEDEQYF	TGTGCCAGCAGCCTTCCGGGAGCGGGAGAAGACGAGCAGTACTTC
TRBV19	.	TRBJ1-4	.	CASSPGGYLMKKLFF	TGTGCCAGTAGCCCCGGCGGATATCTAATGAAGAAACTGTTTTTT
TRBV6-2/TRBV6-3	.	TRBJ2-1	many	CASSYLRGTSYNEQFF	TGTGCCAGCAGTTATCTCAGGGGCACCTCCTACAATGAGCAGTTCTTC
TRBV19	TRBD2	TRBJ2-7	many	CASSIAASGSSEQYF	TGTGCCAGTAGTATAGCAGCTAGCGGGAGTTCCGAGCAGTACTTC
TRBV6-1	.	TRBJ2-7	many	CASNSAAPLYEQYF	TGTGCCAGCAACTCAGCCGCCCCCCTCTACGAGCAGTACTTC
TRBV4-2	.	TRBJ2-7	few	CASSQVLGSYEQYF	TGTGCCAGCAGCCAAGTACTAGGATCCTACGAGCAGTACTTC
TRBV28	.	TRBJ2-1	many	CASSPPDLRVYNEQFF	TGTGCCAGCAGTCCACCCGACTTGCGCGTATACAATGAGCAGTTCTTC
TRBV11-1	.	TRBJ1-2	.	CASSLAGRGVDYGYTF	TGTGCCAGCAGCTTAGCGGGTAGAGGGGTTGACTATGGCTACACCTTC
TRBV28	TRBD1	TRBJ1-2	many	CASSESGTGTFYGYTF	TGTGCCAGCAGTGAATCCGGGACAGGGACCTTCTATGGCTACACCTTC
TRBV4-1	.	TRBJ1-2	many	CASSQVAGREHGYTF	TGCGCCAGCAGCCAAGTCGCGGGAAGGGAGCATGGCTACACCTTC
TRBV14	.	TRBJ1-1	many	CASSQDWGRGEAFF	TGTGCCAGCAGCCAAGATTGGGGGAGAGGTGAAGCTTTCTTT
TRBV6-2/TRBV6-3	TRBD1	TRBJ2-7	.	CASMDRSYEQYF	TGTGCCAGCATGGACAGGAGTTACGAGCAGTACTTC
TRBV4-1	TRBD2	TRBJ2-5	.	CASSQTTGTETSGSGETQYF	TGCGCCAGCAGCCAGACCACAGGGACCGAAACTAGCGGGAGTGGGGAGACCCAGTACTTC
TRBV20-1	TRBD2	TRBJ2-1	many	CSAQTSGIREINNEQFF	TGCAGTGCTCAGACTAGCGGGATTAGGGAGATAAACAATGAGCAGTTCTTC
TRBV7-3	.	TRBJ2-1	many	CASSLSQGNEQFF	TGTGCCAGCAGCTTAAGCCAGGGGAATGAGCAGTTCTTC
TRBV27	.	TRBJ2-7	.	CASSLSPGGEYEQYF	TGTGCCAGCAGTCTTTCCCCAGGGGGGGAGTACGAGCAGTACTTC
TRBV20-1	TRBD2	TRBJ2-4	many	CSASLKGGSVAKNIQYF	TGCAGTGCTAGTTTGAAGGGAGGGTCGGTGGCCAAAAACATTCAGTACTTC
TRBV20-1	TRBD2	TRBJ2-7	many	CSVRGTSGRGEQYF	TGCAGTGTCAGGGGGACTAGCGGGAGAGGCGAGCAGTACTTC
TRBV3-1	TRBD2	TRBJ2-4	many	CASSRTRLAAKNIQYF	TGTGCCAGCAGCCGCACACGACTAGCGGCCAAAAACATTCAGTACTTC
TRBV30	TRBD2	TRBJ2-1	many	CAWTLAGAGNEQFF	TGTGCCTGGACGCTAGCGGGGGCTGGGAATGAGCAGTTCTTC
TRBV6-1	TRBD1	TRBJ1-2	.	CASSKIYRGRPDGYTF	TGTGCCAGCAGTAAAATCTACAGGGGGCGCCCCGATGGCTACACCTTC
TRBV5-8	TRBD1	TRBJ2-3	many	CASSLGQGLTDTQYF	TGTGCCAGCAGTTTGGGACAGGGGTTGACAGATACGCAGTATTTT
TRBV9	TRBD1	TRBJ2-7	.	CASSPGTGASYEQYF	TGTGCCAGCAGTCCCGGGACAGGGGCCTCCTACGAGCAGTACTTC
TRBV7-2	.	TRBJ1-2	many	CASSFYQGNYGYTF	TGTGCCAGCAGCTTTTATCAAGGGAACTATGGCTACACCTTC
TRBV5-6	TRBD2	TRBJ2-7	many	CASGRAGAPEQYF	TGTGCCAGCGGCCGGGCGGGAGCCCCCGAGCAGTACTTC
TRBV6-5	.	TRBJ1-2	many	CASSYSDIRGYTF	TGTGCCAGCAGTTACTCGGACATTAGGGGCTACACCTTC
TRBV7-8	.	TRBJ2-7	many	CASPGPITLEQYF	TGTGCCAGTCCGGGCCCTATCACTCTCGAGCAGTACTTC